A selection of T cell receptor beta chains follows, all from one sample in a study of shared clonotypes between healthy human individuals. Sequenced by immunoSEQ multiplex PCR; TCRdb stores in-frame clones only, minus some. Of around 2.5 million clones in the sample, 80% to 95% were seen once. The sample was naive CD4+ T cells from PBMCs. All receptors come from a man in his late teens or twenties in good health. Some clones in this sample may be carry-over from other donors' samples. The CDR3 runs from the conserved cysteine through the conserved F or W. A D gene is named only where the DNA matches it firmly. Clone size is given for some rows only: seen once, a few or many times, or a class if the clone is expanded.

d_gene | j_gene | v_gene | abundance | CDR3nt | CDR3aa
. | TRBJ1-2 | TRBV10-3 | . | TGTGCCATCAGTGAGGCAGGGGCACATAAAGATGGCTACACCTTC | CAISEAGAHKDGYTF
. | TRBJ1-1 | TRBV5-4 | . | TGTGCCAGCAGCGGAACCGGGACACAGAACACTGAAGCTTTCTTT | CASSGTGTQNTEAFF
TRBD1 | TRBJ1-2 | TRBV30 | . | TGTGCCTGGAGTGTACGGCCCCCGGGACAGGGAGGCTACACCTTC | CAWSVRPPGQGGYTF
. | TRBJ2-5 | TRBV10-3 | . | TGTGCCATCAGTGGGACAGCACAAGAGACCCAGTACTTC | CAISGTAQETQYF
. | TRBJ2-2 | TRBV15 | . | TGTGCCACCAGCATCCGACTATACCTCGGCGGGGAGCTGTTTTTT | CATSIRLYLGGELFF
. | TRBJ2-3 | TRBV7-9 | . | TGTGCCAGCAGCTTAGCAACGGGTAGAGGGGGGGCCGATACGCAGTATTTT | CASSLATGRGGADTQYF
TRBD2 | TRBJ2-1 | TRBV9 | . | TGTGCCAGCAGCGTAGTAGGGACTAGCGGGAGTCGGAATGAGCAGTTCTTC | CASSVVGTSGSRNEQFF
TRBD2 | TRBJ2-1 | TRBV6-1 | . | TGTGCCAGCAGTGGAACAACGGGGGGCTCCTACAATGAGCAGTTCTTC | CASSGTTGGSYNEQFF
. | TRBJ1-2 | TRBV28 | once | TGTGCCAGCAGAACAGGGAGGGGCTATGGCTACACCTTC | CASRTGRGYGYTF
. | TRBJ1-2 | TRBV5-1 | once | TGCGCCAGCAGCTTGGATCGAGTCGGGGGTGGCTACACCTTC | CASSLDRVGGGYTF
. | TRBJ1-1 | TRBV28 | . | TGTGCCACCCTACGCGACCGGGGGTTCACTGAAGCTTTCTTT | CATLRDRGFTEAFF
. | TRBJ1-2 | TRBV27 | . | TGTGCCAGCAGTCCCAAATCGCGACATGGCTACACCTTC | CASSPKSRHGYTF
. | TRBJ2-7 | TRBV4-1 | once | TGCGCCAGCAGCCAAGCTGTATTGTGGCAGGTCTCCTACGAGCAGTACTTC | CASSQAVLWQVSYEQYF
. | TRBJ1-1 | TRBV5-1 | . | TGCGCCAGCAGCTTTCCGAACACTGAAGCTTTCTTT | CASSFPNTEAFF
. | TRBJ2-7 | TRBV5-1 | . | TGCGCCAGCAGCTTAACAGGGTGGGACGAGCAGTACTTC | CASSLTGWDEQYF
. | TRBJ2-7 | TRBV5-4 | once | TGTGCCAGCAGCTCCCCAACAGGGAAGCACGAGCAGTACTTC | CASSSPTGKHEQYF
. | TRBJ2-5 | TRBV30 | . | TGTGCCTGGAGTTCCGGGGGACCCCAAGAGACCCAGTACTTC | CAWSSGGPQETQYF
. | TRBJ2-7 | TRBV6-5 | . | TGTGCCAGCAGTTACCACTCGAGGCCCTACGAGCAGTACTTC | CASSYHSRPYEQYF
. | TRBJ2-2 | TRBV28 | . | TGTGCCAGCAGTCAGAGAAACACCGGGGAGCTGTTTTTT | CASSQRNTGELFF
TRBD2 | TRBJ2-5 | TRBV5-4 | . | TGTGCCAGCAGCCCGGCGGGACTAGCGGGAGAAACCCAGTACTTC | CASSPAGLAGETQYF
. | TRBJ1-5 | TRBV28 | . | TGTGCCAGCAGTTTAGGAGGGCGCAGCAATCAGCCCCAGCATTTT | CASSLGGRSNQPQHF
. | TRBJ1-1 | TRBV28 | . | TGTGCCAGCAGTTTAACAGCACAGGACACTGAAGCTTTCTTT | CASSLTAQDTEAFF
. | TRBJ2-5 | TRBV27 | . | TGTGCCTCATCGCGGGGGCTGAGGACAGAGACCCAGTACTTC | CASSRGLRTETQYF